The entry that follows covers one T cell receptor (beta chain) sequence. Its specificity is not known. TCRdb passed the 5' RACE reads through MiXCR, listing each CDR3 protein once. The sample includes under 25,000 distinct CDR3 sequences, approximately 9.1% of them seen just once. The data derive from a study of spatial heterogeneity in lung cancer. At the level of the study: PBMC samples from follow-up, where available, were sequenced a median of roughly 2 years after resection. The mean occurrence of each unique TCR and UMI combination in raw reads exceeded ten. Study-level findings and limits: At tumor resection, ubiquitous expanded TCRs were detected in blood more often than later.

V was pared by 3 bases and J by 11 bases, with 20 bases between. Germline V gene lookup returns CDR1 SGHNT and CDR2 YYREEE (reference sequence). This CDR3 is 14 amino acids long. As for time point: blood at routine non-recurrence follow-up after resection. Whole RNA was taken from tumor, nontumor lung or frozen PBMC; it was then sequenced unsorted. The receptor comes from a female donor with early-stage non-small cell lung cancer. The sequencing used PBMCs, collected at follow-up. The rearrangement joins TRBV5-4 to TRBJ1-1; D is possibly TRBD1 (5 bases). CDR3: CASSWDLIRASAFF. CDR3 nucleotides: TGTGCCAGCAGCTGGGACCTGATCCGGGCATCGGCTTTCTTT.